The 29 T cell receptor beta chains below were found in one sample sequenced in a study of cytomegalovirus exposure and HLA in healthy donors. A multiplex PCR was run with 60 Vbeta primers and 13 Jbeta primers. Generated by immunoSEQ multiplex PCR, the TCRdb table keeps only in-frame clones and is missing some. The table includes 200,000 to 250,000 clones, over 65% detected once. The specimen sequenced was PBMCs. The receptor source for this set is a man aged 18 to 30 in good health and CMV-seronegative.

The chain employs TRBV28 and TRBJ1-4; 11 bases are shared with TRBD1. V lost 5 bases to trimming and J lost 2 bases; unmatched junction nucleotides: 7. The CDR3 is 17 amino acids. Germline V gene sequence: CDR1 MDHEN, CDR2 SYDVKM. CDR3 bases: TGTGCCAGCAGTGGCCGGGACAGGGGGAGGACTAATGAAAAACTGTTTTTT. Encoded protein: CASSGRDRGRTNEKLFF.

The gene calls are TRBV28 and TRBJ1-2, with 9 nucleotides matching TRBD1. Germline CDR1 and CDR2: MDHEN and SYDVKM. The CDR3 totals 14 residues. V gave up 6 bases and J gave up 3 bases; unmatched junction bases: 5. The CDR3 sequence is CASRPGQGDYGYTF. The CDR3 DNA reads TGTGCCAGCAGGCCGGGACAGGGTGACTATGGCTACACCTTC.

The rearrangement joins TRBV5-5 to TRBJ1-2; 7 nucleotides line up with TRBD1. This CDR3 contains 15 residues. CDR1 SGHKS and CDR2 YYEKEE come from the germline V gene (reference sequence). The V gene end was trimmed by 5 bases and the J gene end by 6 bases; junction bases not matched to a gene: 13. The CDR3 protein is CASRSTPWDRNGYTF. CDR3 nucleotides: TGTGCCAGCAGGAGTACTCCCTGGGACAGAAATGGCTACACCTTC.

This chain links TRBV2 with TRBJ2-2; possibly TRBD1 for D (6 bases). Looked up from germline, CDR1 is SNHLY and CDR2 is FYNNEI. The CDR3 loop spans 14 amino acids. V lost 7 bases to trimming and J lost 1 base, with 10 bases between them. The CDR3 DNA follows: TGTGCCAGCACGAGGGGGAAGAACACCGGGGAGCTGTTTTTT. Its translation is CASTRGKNTGELFF.

The rearrangement uses TRBV7-3 and TRBJ2-1; tentatively, D is TRBD1 (6 bases). Germline loops: CDR1 SGHTA, CDR2 FQGTGA. V lost 5 bases and J lost 15, with 23 bases in between. CDR3 length: 14 amino acids. CDR3 protein: CASSLSRDTPRRFF. The CDR3 region has the DNA TGTGCCAGCAGCCTCAGCCGGGACACCCCCCGTCGGTTCTTC.

The chain has TRBV25-1 and TRBJ2-5, with TRBD1 matching over 8 bases. CDR3 length: 16 residues. The trim removed 0 bases at V and 0 bases at J, leaving 3 bases unmatched. Germline CDR1 is MGHDK and CDR2 is SYGVNS. For the CDR3, the DNA is TGTGCCAGCAGTGAATATGGGACAGGAAACCAAGAGACCCAGTACTTC. This gives the protein CASSEYGTGNQETQYF.

The chain joins TRBV30 to TRBJ2-5, with D maybe TRBD2 (6 bases). The CDR3 has 12 amino acids. The V gene's germline CDR1 is GTSNPN and CDR2 SVGIG (reference sequence). Trimming removed 5 bases from V and 7 bases from J, with 14 bases in between. The CDR3 DNA follows: TGTGCCTGGGACGGAGGGTTGCGGACCCAGTACTTC. It specifies CAWDGGLRTQYF.

The genes are TRBV10-3 and TRBJ2-3, with TRBD2 matching over 10 bases. The CDR3 totals 16 residues. Germline loops: CDR1 ENHRY, CDR2 SYGVKD. The junction had 4 bases not matched to a gene; V was cut back by 2 bases and J by 2 bases. The DNA of the CDR3 is TGTGCCATCAGTGAGCAGACTAGCGGGCACACAGATACGCAGTATTTT. Its translation: CAISEQTSGHTDTQYF.

The chain links TRBV2 to TRBJ2-1; 7 bases line up with TRBD2. V lost 5 bases and J lost 10; bases outside the gene matches: 11. Looked up from germline, CDR1 is SNHLY and CDR2 is FYNNEI. The CDR3 runs 14 residues. CDR3 nucleotide sequence: TGTGCCAGCAGTAGGACTAGGGGAGGGTGGGAGCAGTTCTTC. It is translated as CASSRTRGGWEQFF.

The V gene is TRBV7-8, the J gene TRBJ2-1, with 14 bases identical to TRBD2. Trimming cost V 5 bases and J 4 bases; bases outside gene matches: 13. This CDR3 is 19 amino acids long. Germline CDR1 SGHVS, CDR2 FQNEAQ. The CDR3 here is CASSPLGTSGSHLYNEQFF. CDR3 bases: TGTGCCAGCAGCCCGCTTGGGACTAGCGGGAGCCATTTGTACAATGAGCAGTTCTTC.

The chain employs TRBV2 and TRBJ2-1; 9 bases line up with TRBD2. This CDR3 spans 15 amino acids. V shed 3 bases and J 3 bases; nucleotides not matched to a gene: 3. Germline V gene sequence: CDR1 SNHLY, CDR2 FYNNEI. CDR3 residues: CASSELAGFYNEQFF. CDR3 nucleotides: TGTGCCAGCAGTGAGCTAGCGGGGTTCTACAATGAGCAGTTCTTC.

This clone occurred a few times. The CDR3 here is CASSPGQGGTEAFF. CDR3 bases: TGTGCCAGCTCACCCGGACAGGGCGGCACTGAAGCTTTCTTT. The chain has TRBV18 and TRBJ1-1; 8 nucleotides agree with TRBD1. Germline assignment: CDR1 KGHSH and CDR2 LQKENI. V was pared by 3 bases and J by 4 bases, with 4 bases of the junction left unmatched. CDR3 length equals 14 residues.

The rearrangement links TRBV6-1 to TRBJ1-5; 7 nucleotides align to TRBD1. CDR3 size: 15 residues. The trim removed 4 bases at V and 5 bases at J, leaving 8 bases unmatched. Looked up from germline, CDR1 is MNHNS and CDR2 is SASEGT. The CDR3 region is CASSGETGAHQPQHF. CDR3 nucleotides: TGTGCCAGCAGTGGAGAAACAGGGGCCCATCAGCCCCAGCATTTT.

The rearrangement uses TRBV30 and TRBJ1-2; D may be TRBD1 (6 bases). In germline, CDR1 is GTSNPN, CDR2 SVGIG (reference sequence). The length of the CDR3 is 13 residues. V lost 2 bases, J lost 4 bases, and 11 bases lay in between. In nucleotides, the CDR3 is TGTGCCTGGAGTTACAGGGAACGCTATGGCTACACCTTC. Protein: CAWSYRERYGYTF.

The chain couples TRBV7-9 to TRBJ2-1, with 9 bases that match TRBD1. The J segment lost 5 bases and the V segment lost 2 bases, leaving 7 bases of the junction unmatched. Germline CDR1 SEHNR, CDR2 FQNEAQ (reference sequence). The CDR3 is 16 residues long. CDR3 DNA sequence: TGTGCCAGCAGCTTAAGCGGACAGGGGCTACACAATGAGCAGTTCTTC. It specifies CASSLSGQGLHNEQFF. The entire variable domain, with the rest obtained from reference TRBV7-9 and TRBJ2-1, is as follows: DTGVSQNPRHKITKRGQNVTFRCDPISEHNRLYWYRQTLGQGPEFLTYFQNEAQLEKSRLLSDRFSAERPKGSFSTLEIQRTEQGDSAMYLCASSLSGQGLHNEQFFGPGTRLTVL.

The chain combines TRBV6-5 with TRBJ1-6, with D tentatively TRBD1 (5 bases). Germline values: CDR1 MNHEY, CDR2 SVGAGI. There are 15 residues in the CDR3. Trimming pared 6 bases from V and 7 bases from J, leaving 16 bases between. The CDR3 coding sequence is TGTGCCAGCAGCCCTCGTGGGGGGTACAATTCACCCCTCCACTTT. Protein product: CASSPRGGYNSPLHF.

The V and J genes are TRBV4-1 and TRBJ2-4, with 9 bases matching TRBD2. With 3 bases clipped from V and 3 bases from J, the junction kept 12 bases outside the gene matches. The CDR3 is made up of 18 amino acids. Germline assignment: CDR1 MGHRA and CDR2 YSYEKL. The DNA for the CDR3 is TGCGCCAGCAGCCAGGGGATGCGGGAGGGCCCTGGCAAAAACATTCAGTACTTC. This sequence encodes CASSQGMREGPGKNIQYF.

The chain is built from TRBV19 and TRBJ1-2, with 10 bases that match TRBD1. This CDR3 contains 15 residues. Germline V gives CDR1 LNHDA, CDR2 SQIVND (reference sequence). The junction had 10 bases not matched to a gene; V was cut back by 4 bases and J by 8 bases. The CDR3 region is CASSKRDRGFGGYTF. CDR3 DNA sequence: TGTGCCAGTAGTAAACGGGACAGGGGCTTCGGAGGCTACACCTTC.

The chain employs TRBV11-1 and TRBJ1-1; 10 nucleotides line up with TRBD1. The V segment lost 6 bases and the J segment 6 bases; nucleotides outside the gene matches: 7. The CDR3 has 14 amino acids. Germline V gene lookup returns CDR1 SGHAT and CDR2 FQDESV (reference sequence). CDR3 sequence reads: CASRGQGQGAEAFF. In nucleotides, the CDR3 is TGTGCCAGCAGGGGACAGGGGCAAGGCGCTGAAGCTTTCTTT.

CDR3 in DNA: TGTGCCAGTAGTACAAGTCGGAGAACTGAAGCTTTCTTT. Amino acid sequence: CASSTSRRTEAFF. The chain is built from TRBV19 and TRBJ1-1, with D hard to call. Per germline, CDR1 LNHDA and CDR2 SQIVND (reference sequence). The CDR3 extends over 13 amino acids. Trimming stripped 4 bases from V and 5 bases from J, with 11 bases between.

The DNA of the CDR3 is TGTGCCAGCAGCACACCCCGTATCCCGACTAGCAAGTTCTTC. It codes for CASSTPRIPTSKFF. V and J are TRBV7-9 and TRBJ2-1; 7 bases align to TRBD2. The CDR3 has 14 residues. V was clipped by 5 bases and J by 14 bases; unmatched bases: 15. From germline, CDR1 is SEHNR and CDR2 FQNEAQ (reference sequence).

The chain combines TRBV9 with TRBJ2-5; the match to TRBD2 covers 11 bases. CDR1 SGDLS and CDR2 YYNGEE come from the germline V gene. The CDR3 sequence is 15 residues long. Trimming took 2 bases from V and 2 from J; bases not matched to a gene: 2. Written as DNA, the CDR3 is TGTGCCAGCAGCGTCTTAGCGGGAGGGCAAGAGACCCAGTACTTC. This translates into CASSVLAGGQETQYF. The full variable domain, its missing parts supplied by reference TRBV9 and TRBJ2-5, is DSGVTQTPKHLITATGQRVTLRCSPRSGDLSVYWYQQSLDQGLQFLIQYYNGEERAKGNILERFSAQQFPDLHSELNLSSLELGDSALYFCASSVLAGGQETQYFGPGTRLLVL.

The gene calls are TRBV2 and TRBJ2-4; tentative D call: TRBD2 (5 bases). The CDR3 has 15 residues. Germline CDR1 reads SNHLY; CDR2 reads FYNNEI. The ends were cut back, 6 bases at V and 0 bases at J, with 12 bases in the middle. The CDR3 region is CASSEIAIAKNIQYF. DNA of the CDR3: TGTGCCAGCAGCGAGATAGCGATAGCCAAAAACATTCAGTACTTC.

V usage is TRBV6-6 and J usage is TRBJ2-3; weak D call: TRBD2 (6 bases). The CDR3 runs to 15 residues. The V end lost 5 bases, the J end lost 3 bases, and 15 bases lay between the germline ends. Germline assignment: CDR1 MNHNY and CDR2 SVGAGI (reference sequence). The CDR3 bases are TGTGCCAGCAGTCGAGGAAACGGGAGTACAGATACGCAGTATTTT. It specifies CASSRGNGSTDTQYF.

V gene TRBV19 combines with J gene TRBJ2-3; no clear D. The germline gives CDR1 LNHDA, CDR2 SQIVND (reference sequence). With 5 bases removed from V and 3 bases from J, the gap between germline ends came to 15 bases. CDR3 length equals 15 residues. The CDR3 is CASSPLGRITDTQYF. CDR3 sequence (DNA): TGTGCCAGTAGTCCCCTGGGCAGGATAACAGATACGCAGTATTTT. Together with reference TRBV19 and TRBJ2-3, the CDR3 gives the full variable domain: DGGITQSPKYLFRKEGQNVTLSCEQNLNHDAMYWYRQDPGQGLRLIYYSQIVNDFQKGDIAEGYSVSREKKESFPLTVTSAQKNPTAFYLCASSPLGRITDTQYFGPGTRLTVL.

The rearrangement uses TRBV7-8 and TRBJ1-2; TRBD1 agrees at 8 bases. The V gene's germline CDR1 is SGHVS and CDR2 FQNEAQ. J was trimmed by 2 bases and V by 1 base; bases with no gene match: 6. This CDR3 comprises 16 residues. CDR3 amino acids: CASSLVGQGANYGYTF. The CDR3 DNA reads TGTGCCAGCAGCTTAGTTGGACAGGGCGCCAACTATGGCTACACCTTC.

The chain links TRBV5-6 to TRBJ2-3; 7 bases line up with TRBD1. The CDR3 extends over 15 amino acids. Germline V gene sequence: CDR1 SGHDT, CDR2 YYEEEE. The junction had 8 bases not matched to a gene; V was cut back by 4 bases and J by 3 bases. In DNA, the CDR3 is TGTGCCAGCAGCCCCAACAGGGGTGTGACAGATACGCAGTATTTT. Translation gives CASSPNRGVTDTQYF.

The chain employs TRBV6-6 and TRBJ1-3; D gene ambiguous. This CDR3 region has 15 residues. From germline, CDR1 is MNHNY and CDR2 SVGAGI (reference sequence). Trimming took 3 bases from V and 0 from J, leaving 9 bases between them. CDR3 sequence: CASSYQASSGNTIYF. The CDR3 DNA sequence: TGTGCCAGCAGTTATCAGGCAAGCTCTGGAAACACCATATATTTT.

V gene TRBV6-6 combines with J gene TRBJ1-5; D is unresolved. Germline values: CDR1 MNHNY, CDR2 SVGAGI (reference sequence). The CDR3 consists of 14 residues. V was pared by 0 bases and J by 0 bases, with 3 bases between. The chain's CDR3 is CASSYSSSNQPQHF. For the CDR3, the DNA is TGTGCCAGCAGTTACTCGAGTAGCAATCAGCCCCAGCATTTT.